These T cell receptor beta chains were read from a single sample in a study of control samples from healthy donors and cancer patients. Clones were sequenced by immunoSEQ multiplex PCR, and TCRdb holds only the in-frame ones, with some missing. In the table there are roughly 88,000 clones, around four fifths of which are singletons. Sequenced: blood. Receptor source: a man aged 30 to 39 in good health. Each CDR3 is given with its conserved first and last residue. A D gene is named only where the DNA matches it firmly. Some rows have no size entry. The others give once, few or many, or a class for an expanded clone.

v_call,d_call,j_call,clone_size,cdr3_aa,cdr3_nt
TRBV5-6,.,TRBJ2-1,.,CASSLRDEQFF,TGTGCCAGCAGCTTGAGGGATGAGCAGTTCTTC
TRBV18,TRBD1,TRBJ1-5,few,CASSPRDRGGRQPQHF,TGTGCCAGCTCACCGCGAGACAGGGGAGGGAGACAGCCCCAGCATTTT
TRBV6-5,.,TRBJ2-5,.,CASSIRLTETQYF,TGTGCCAGCAGTATTCGACTAACAGAGACCCAGTACTTC
TRBV4-2,TRBD1,TRBJ2-7,few,CASSQPPGQGAREQYF,TGTGCCAGCAGCCAGCCACCGGGACAGGGGGCGCGGGAGCAGTACTTC
TRBV9,.,TRBJ2-7,.,CASSYRQSLSYEQYF,TGTGCCAGCAGCTATAGACAGTCACTATCCTACGAGCAGTACTTC
TRBV19,.,TRBJ2-3,once,CASSIVLPSDTQYF,TGTGCCAGTAGTATAGTTCTACCCTCGGATACGCAGTATTTT
TRBV28,.,TRBJ1-4,once,CASKVRVVDEKLFF,TGTGCCAGCAAAGTAAGGGTCGTCGATGAAAAACTGTTTTTT
TRBV5-1,.,TRBJ1-6,.,CASSLTESNSPLHF,TGCGCCAGCAGCTTGACAGAGTCTAATTCACCCCTCCACTTT
TRBV30,.,TRBJ2-1,.,CAWSVGDTYNEQFF,TGTGCCTGGAGTGTAGGGGACACCTACAATGAGCAGTTCTTC
TRBV24-1,TRBD1,TRBJ2-3,.,CATSVSGQGTDTQYF,TGTGCCACCAGTGTGTCGGGACAGGGAACAGATACGCAGTATTTT
TRBV6-1,.,TRBJ1-2,.,CASSEGGNPYGYTF,TGTGCCAGCAGTGAAGGCGGAAATCCCTATGGCTACACCTTC
TRBV18,TRBD2,TRBJ2-5,once,CASSSSGGARETQYF,TGTGCCAGCTCATCGAGCGGGGGGGCGCGAGAGACCCAGTACTTC
TRBV12-5,.,TRBJ2-7,.,CASGFAGSYEQYF,TGTGCTAGTGGTTTTGCAGGATCCTACGAGCAGTACTTC
TRBV5-1,TRBD1,TRBJ1-2,.,CASSLDRVTGYTF,TGCGCCAGCAGCCTCGACAGGGTAACTGGCTACACCTTC
TRBV2,.,TRBJ1-6,.,CASTRLNSPLHF,TGTGCCAGCACCAGGCTCAATTCACCCCTCCACTTT
TRBV19,.,TRBJ2-7,once,CASSPDTYEQHF,TGTGCCAGTAGTCCCGACACTTACGAGCAGCACTTC
TRBV5-1,.,TRBJ1-4,.,CASSLAGGRDPTLNEKLFF,TGCGCCAGCAGCTTGGCCGGGGGGCGCGATCCAACGTTAAATGAAAAACTGTTTTTT
TRBV5-1,.,TRBJ2-3,once,CASSLVLARSTDTQYF,TGCGCCAGCAGCTTGGTCCTAGCGAGAAGCACAGATACGCAGTATTTT
TRBV6-5,.,TRBJ1-2,.,CASSRPGRGNYGYTF,TGTGCCAGCAGTCGCCCGGGCCGGGGGAACTATGGCTACACCTTC
TRBV6-5,.,TRBJ2-7,.,CASSYSRQSSVQYF,TGTGCCAGCAGTTACTCGAGACAGAGTAGCGTTCAGTACTTC
TRBV18,.,TRBJ1-1,.,CASSLNSGTALKVVSFF,TGTGCCAGCTCACTAAACTCCGGGACCGCCCTAAAGGTGGTATCTTTCTTT
TRBV5-1,.,TRBJ1-6,.,CASSNTGSYNSPLHF,TGCGCCAGCAGCAATACCGGCTCCTATAATTCACCCCTCCACTTT
TRBV19,.,TRBJ1-4,.,CASSVTATNEKLFF,TGTGCCAGTAGTGTGACCGCAACTAATGAAAAACTGTTTTTT